These T cell receptor beta chains were read from a single sample in a study of Tregs in tolerant kidney transplant recipients. This table comes from immunoSEQ multiplex PCR, and its TCRdb copy is limited to in-frame clones, with some not included. The profile shows about 110,000 clones, 90% of them singletons. The specimen was CD4+ T cells from blood, collected before the transplant. The receptors were gathered from a human donor who received a combined kidney and bone marrow transplant. CDR3s include the opening cysteine and the closing phenylalanine or tryptophan. The D gene is left open where the match is weak. Clone size appears in some rows only: once, few, many, or a class for an expanded clone.

D gene: -; clone size: -; J gene: TRBJ2-3; V gene: TRBV7-2; CDR3 DNA: TGTGCCAGCAGCGCCTCCTACCAATCCACAGATACGCAGTATTTT; CDR3 protein: CASSASYQSTDTQYF
D gene: -; clone size: -; J gene: TRBJ2-7; V gene: TRBV7-9; CDR3 DNA: TGTGCCAGCAGCTTAGCCAGGACTAAAGGCTCCTACGAGCAGTACTTC; CDR3 protein: CASSLARTKGSYEQYF
D gene: -; clone size: -; J gene: TRBJ2-2; V gene: TRBV10-3; CDR3 DNA: TGTGCCATTGCGGGACAGTTGAACACCGGGGAGCTGTTTTTT; CDR3 protein: CAIAGQLNTGELFF
D gene: TRBD1; clone size: -; J gene: TRBJ1-3; V gene: TRBV7-2; CDR3 DNA: TGTGCCAGCAGCTCGCGGGACAGGGCTGGAAACACCATATATTTT; CDR3 protein: CASSSRDRAGNTIYF
D gene: -; clone size: once; J gene: TRBJ1-1; V gene: TRBV9; CDR3 DNA: TGTGCCAGCAGCGGGTTGGGGGCAGCTTTCTTT; CDR3 protein: CASSGLGAAFF
D gene: -; clone size: -; J gene: TRBJ2-1; V gene: TRBV11-2; CDR3 DNA: TGTGCCAGCAGCCCCGGGGGAAGCTCCTACAATGAGCAGTTCTTC; CDR3 protein: CASSPGGSSYNEQFF
D gene: TRBD2; clone size: once; J gene: TRBJ2-2; V gene: TRBV27; CDR3 DNA: TGTGCCAGCAGTTCCCGGACTAGCGGTGGGACCGGGGAGCTGTTTTTT; CDR3 protein: CASSSRTSGGTGELFF
D gene: TRBD2; clone size: -; J gene: TRBJ2-1; V gene: TRBV10-3; CDR3 DNA: TGTGCCATCCGGCCAGCGGGAGAGGCTGAGCAGTTCTTC; CDR3 protein: CAIRPAGEAEQFF
D gene: TRBD2; clone size: once; J gene: TRBJ2-1; V gene: TRBV6-5; CDR3 DNA: TGTGCCAGCAGCCTCCGGACTAGCGGGATAGGTGAGCAGTTCTTC; CDR3 protein: CASSLRTSGIGEQFF
D gene: TRBD2; clone size: few; J gene: TRBJ2-1; V gene: TRBV5-1; CDR3 DNA: TGCGCCAGCAGCCTGGCCCCTGCGGGGGGGAACAATGAGCAGTTCTTC; CDR3 protein: CASSLAPAGGNNEQFF
D gene: -; clone size: -; J gene: TRBJ2-1; V gene: TRBV5-1; CDR3 DNA: TGCGCCAGCAGCTTGGCAGGCCTTTCGGGGGAGCAGTTCTTC; CDR3 protein: CASSLAGLSGEQFF
D gene: TRBD2; clone size: few; J gene: TRBJ2-7; V gene: TRBV5-1; CDR3 DNA: TGCGCCAGCAGCTTGGTAGGGAGGGCCTACGAGCAGTACTTC; CDR3 protein: CASSLVGRAYEQYF
D gene: -; clone size: -; J gene: TRBJ1-2; V gene: TRBV7-2; CDR3 DNA: TGTGCCAGCAGCAAACCGGGACTCACTAACTATGGCTACACCTTC; CDR3 protein: CASSKPGLTNYGYTF
D gene: -; clone size: -; J gene: TRBJ1-5; V gene: TRBV15; CDR3 DNA: TGTGCCACCATGAGCACAGTCGATCAGCCCCAGCATTTT; CDR3 protein: CATMSTVDQPQHF
D gene: -; clone size: -; J gene: TRBJ2-3; V gene: TRBV4-1; CDR3 DNA: TGCGCCAGCAGCCAAGGCGAGCGCTTCACAGATACGCAGTATTTT; CDR3 protein: CASSQGERFTDTQYF
D gene: -; clone size: -; J gene: TRBJ1-2; V gene: TRBV11-2; CDR3 DNA: TGTGCCAGCAGCTCCGGACAGCACCTCGACTATGGCTACACCTTC; CDR3 protein: CASSSGQHLDYGYTF
D gene: -; clone size: once; J gene: TRBJ1-1; V gene: TRBV6-5; CDR3 DNA: TGTGCCAGCAGTTACTCGGGGGGGTCGGGGACTGAAGCTTTCTTT; CDR3 protein: CASSYSGGSGTEAFF
D gene: -; clone size: -; J gene: TRBJ2-7; V gene: TRBV7-2; CDR3 DNA: TGTGCCAGCAGCTCGGACACCTTACCCTACGAGCAGTACTTC; CDR3 protein: CASSSDTLPYEQYF
D gene: -; clone size: once; J gene: TRBJ2-7; V gene: TRBV15; CDR3 DNA: TGTGCCACCAGCAGAGATGAGAAACCGTTCCTCTACGAGCAGTACTTC; CDR3 protein: CATSRDEKPFLYEQYF
D gene: -; clone size: few; J gene: TRBJ1-2; V gene: TRBV7-6; CDR3 DNA: TGTGCCAGCAGCTTACTGACAGGAGAGGGCTACACCTTC; CDR3 protein: CASSLLTGEGYTF
D gene: -; clone size: -; J gene: TRBJ1-1; V gene: TRBV7-6; CDR3 DNA: TGTGCCAGCAGCTTAGCCAGGAACACTGAAGCTTTCTTT; CDR3 protein: CASSLARNTEAFF
D gene: -; clone size: -; J gene: TRBJ2-5; V gene: TRBV30; CDR3 DNA: TGTGCCTGGTGGGGGGGCGATGGCAGACCCGGGGAGACCCAGTACTTC; CDR3 protein: CAWWGGDGRPGETQYF
D gene: TRBD1; clone size: -; J gene: TRBJ1-6; V gene: TRBV18; CDR3 DNA: TGTGCCAGCTCACCCGTCCGGGACAGGGAATCACCCCTCCACTTT; CDR3 protein: CASSPVRDRESPLHF
D gene: -; clone size: -; J gene: TRBJ2-3; V gene: TRBV5-1; CDR3 DNA: TGCGCCAGCAGCTTGGGACCCCGGTCAGGGGGCACAGATACGCAGTATTTT; CDR3 protein: CASSLGPRSGGTDTQYF
D gene: -; clone size: -; J gene: TRBJ1-2; V gene: TRBV5-1; CDR3 DNA: TGCGCCAGCAGCTTGGGGGCAGAACGTGGCTACACCTTC; CDR3 protein: CASSLGAERGYTF
D gene: -; clone size: -; J gene: TRBJ2-7; V gene: TRBV18; CDR3 DNA: TGTGCCAGCTCACCAGGAGGCGGCTACGAGCAGTACTTC; CDR3 protein: CASSPGGGYEQYF
D gene: -; clone size: -; J gene: TRBJ1-2; V gene: TRBV28; CDR3 DNA: TGTGCCAGCAGTCCCGGGGGGCTTAAGATGTATGGCTACACCTTC; CDR3 protein: CASSPGGLKMYGYTF
D gene: TRBD1; clone size: few; J gene: TRBJ1-2; V gene: TRBV2; CDR3 DNA: TGTGCCAGCAGCACGACAGGGAATAACTATGGCTACACCTTC; CDR3 protein: CASSTTGNNYGYTF
D gene: -; clone size: -; J gene: TRBJ2-5; V gene: TRBV10-3; CDR3 DNA: TGTGCCATCAGTGAGTCCAGGGGCCAAGAGACCCAGTACTTC; CDR3 protein: CAISESRGQETQYF
D gene: TRBD1; clone size: -; J gene: TRBJ2-7; V gene: TRBV18; CDR3 DNA: TGTGCCAGCTCACCAGAGGGGGCGAGCCGACCTTCGGAGCAGTACTTC; CDR3 protein: CASSPEGASRPSEQYF